The 25 T cell receptor beta chains below come from one sample, sequenced in a study of T cells in tuberculosis (dated by TCRdb to between 2018 and 2020). After being thawed and rested overnight, PBMC were stained with GMM-loaded CD1B tetramer, a Live/Dead dye and anti-CD3, and were then sorted on a FACS Aria II. The CD1B tetramers were loaded with C32 glucose monomycolate that had been purified from Rhodococcus equi. The protocol used for the library was the immunoSEQ multiplex PCR assay. This is the immuneACCESS table as TCRdb keeps it, with only in-frame sequences that have V and J called. A part of the clones is gone; compared with another copy, unresolved V genes explain less than half, and the rest is unexplained. This sample gives some 60,000 clones in total; approximately 81% of them show up just once. 9.5% to 15% of the sample is held by the ten biggest clonotypes. Sequences were obtained from CD1b-GMM tetramer-negative cells sorted from PBMCs. The cell subset or site label corresponds to: T cells not binding CD1B-GMM tetramer, sorted from same donor. The receptors here all came from an adult woman with latent tuberculosis.

The CDR3: CASSPSNTAGGPHNEQFF. The CDR3 DNA reads TGCGCCAGCAGCCCTAGTAATACGGCGGGAGGGCCCCACAATGAGCAGTTCTTC. The chain uses TRBV4-1 and TRBJ2-1, with 9 bases matching TRBD2. Per germline, CDR1 MGHRA and CDR2 YSYEKL. The CDR3 contains 18 residues. V was pared by 4 bases and J by 5 bases, with 15 bases of the junction left unmatched.

Concerning this clone itself: This specimen includes other DNA sequences encoding the same CDR3. The chain is built from TRBV19 and TRBJ1-5; D remains ambiguous. V shed 2 bases and J shed 7 bases, with 6 bases lying between them. CDR1 is LNHDA, CDR2 SQIVND, per germline (reference sequence). The CDR3 runs 12 residues. Written as DNA, the CDR3 is TGTGCCAGTAGTATACCAGGACAGCCCCAGCATTTT. Translating it yields CASSIPGQPQHF.

V and J are TRBV20-1 and TRBJ2-1; 7 nucleotides match TRBD1. The CDR3 is 11 residues long. Germline assignment: CDR1 DFQATT and CDR2 SNEGSKA (reference sequence). J lost 14 bases, V lost 3 bases, and 7 bases had no gene match. The CDR3 coding sequence is TGCAGTGCTAGTGGAAGACAGGGAAAGTTCTTC. This codes for CSASGRQGKFF.

This clone was found a few times. The CDR3 coding sequence is TGTGCCAGTAGTAAGGGGGGGCGTCACTCTGGAAACACCATATATTTT. It yields the protein CASSKGGRHSGNTIYF. V is TRBV19 and J is TRBJ1-3, with D possibly being TRBD1 (6 bases). Germline V CDR1 and CDR2: LNHDA, SQIVND (reference sequence). The V end lost 4 bases, the J end lost 0 bases, and 13 bases lay between the germline ends. The CDR3 is 16 residues long.

The J gene is TRBJ1-2, the V gene TRBV5-1, with D maybe TRBD1 (5 bases). Germline V lookup: CDR1 SGHRS, CDR2 YFSETQ. V was pared by 4 bases and J by 4 bases, with 14 bases between. There are 14 residues in the CDR3. The CDR3 is CASSRDSSVYGYTF. CDR3 nucleotide sequence: TGCGCCAGCAGCCGTGACAGCTCCGTCTATGGCTACACCTTC.

Turning to this clone: The same CDR3 is also encoded by other DNA sequences in this sample. The chain links TRBV19 to TRBJ2-2; a weak D match, TRBD1 (6 bases). V lost 5 bases to trimming and J lost 1 base, with 8 bases between them. The CDR3 spans 14 residues. Germline V gene lookup returns CDR1 LNHDA and CDR2 SQIVND (reference sequence). The CDR3 is CASSSTGNTGELFF. In DNA, the CDR3 is TGTGCCAGTAGTTCGACAGGGAACACCGGGGAGCTGTTTTTT.

This clone was detected once. V gene TRBV28 combines with J gene TRBJ2-4, with D maybe TRBD2 (5 bases). The CDR3 has 12 residues. The germline V gene encodes CDR1 MDHEN and CDR2 SYDVKM. Trimming cost V 10 bases and J 7 bases, with 14 bases left between them. DNA for the CDR3: TGTGCCACACAGTCCTCGGGGAACATTCAGTACTTC. Translating it yields CATQSSGNIQYF.

The rearrangement links TRBV7-9 to TRBJ2-7; D might be TRBD2 (7 bases). This CDR3 has 18 amino acids. The ends were cut back, 5 bases at V and 3 bases at J, with 26 bases in the middle. Germline V gene lookup returns CDR1 SEHNR and CDR2 FQNEAQ (reference sequence). The CDR3 sequence is CASSPRGGRRGDDYEQYF. The CDR3 bases are TGTGCCAGCAGCCCTAGAGGGGGGAGACGGGGGGACGACTACGAGCAGTACTTC.

J is TRBJ1-4 and V is TRBV30; D might be TRBD1 (6 bases). Germline V lookup: CDR1 GTSNPN, CDR2 SVGIG (reference sequence). This CDR3 is built from 15 residues. Trimming shortened V by 4 bases and J by 10 bases, and 22 bases separated the two germline ends. In DNA form, the CDR3 reads TGTGCCTGGACCACCCGCCGGACAGATCTCGGAAAACTGTTTTTT. Translation gives CAWTTRRTDLGKLFF.

The gene calls are TRBV29-1 and TRBJ2-5, with TRBD2 identical over 12 bases. CDR1 SQVTM and CDR2 ANQGSEA come from the germline V gene. This CDR3 contains 13 residues. Unmatched junction bases numbered 2, after V lost 7 bases and J lost 2 bases. CDR3 bases: TGCAGCGCTAGCGGGGGGGATCAAGAGACCCAGTACTTC. Encoded protein: CSASGGDQETQYF.

J is TRBJ2-3 and V is TRBV5-1; 8 positions match TRBD2. From germline, CDR1 is SGHRS and CDR2 YFSETQ. The V segment lost 0 bases and the J segment 0 bases; nucleotides outside the gene matches: 3. The CDR3 runs 16 residues. DNA for the CDR3: TGCGCCAGCAGCTTGGAGCTAGCGGGTAGCACAGATACGCAGTATTTT. Its translation: CASSLELAGSTDTQYF. Full variable domain (remainder filled in from reference TRBV5-1 and TRBJ2-3): KAGVTQTPRYLIKTRGQQVTLSCSPISGHRSVSWYQQTPGQGLQFLFEYFSETQRNKGNFPGRFSGRQFSNSRSEMNVSTLELGDSALYLCASSLELAGSTDTQYFGPGTRLTVL.

This chain links TRBV6-1 with TRBJ2-3, with 7 positions matching TRBD2. The CDR3 runs 14 residues. In germline, CDR1 is MNHNS, CDR2 SASEGT. The J segment lost 4 bases and the V segment lost 4 bases, leaving 5 bases of the junction unmatched. The chain's CDR3 is CASSGTGGSDTQYF. The CDR3 DNA sequence: TGTGCCAGCAGTGGGACCGGGGGGTCAGATACGCAGTATTTT.

This chain connects TRBV29-1 to TRBJ2-1; a possible D gene is TRBD1 (7 bases). This CDR3 has 12 amino acids. Trimming removed 7 bases at V and 9 bases at J, with 16 bases between. The germline V gene has CDR1 SQVTM and CDR2 ANQGSEA. The CDR3 DNA reads as TGCAGCGCCCTGGAGGGGGCCTCTGAGCAGTTCTTC. The encoded protein is CSALEGASEQFF.

There are a few counts of this clone. The CDR3 coding sequence is TGTGCCAGCATTGACAGGAACTATGGCTACACCTTC. It codes for CASIDRNYGYTF. The V gene is TRBV6-1, the J gene TRBJ1-2, with a possible D match to TRBD1 (6 bases). The CDR3 is 12 residues long. V gave up 7 bases and J gave up 2 bases, with 8 bases separating them. Germline-derived CDR1 and CDR2 are MNHNS and SASEGT.

The V call is TRBV4-2, the J call TRBJ1-2, with 7 bases that match TRBD1. The CDR3 sequence is 14 residues long. In germline, CDR1 is LGHNA, CDR2 YNFKEQ. With 1 base clipped from V and 5 bases from J, the junction kept 4 bases outside the gene matches. CDR3 sequence (DNA): TGTGCCAGCAGCCAAGGCGGGACAGTATATGGCTACACCTTC. It translates to CASSQGGTVYGYTF.

J is TRBJ2-3 and V is TRBV29-1; a weak D match, TRBD1 (6 bases). The V end lost 8 bases, the J end lost 4 bases, and 10 bases lay between the germline ends. Germline V gives CDR1 SQVTM, CDR2 ANQGSEA. This CDR3 comprises 11 residues. CDR3: CSSWTADTQYF. In DNA, the CDR3 is TGCAGCTCCTGGACAGCAGATACGCAGTATTTT.

The chain has TRBV11-2 and TRBJ2-5, with 9 nucleotides matching TRBD1. The DNA end favors TRBJ2-7, so the J call may be wrong. Germline CDR1 is SGHAT and CDR2 is FQNNGV. The CDR3 loop spans 15 amino acids. CDR3 residues: CASSLDTGGRDEQYF. The CDR3 DNA follows: TGTGCCAGCAGCTTAGACACAGGGGGCCGAGACGAGCAGTACTTC.

The chain links TRBV7-6 to TRBJ2-2; TRBD1 agrees at 7 bases. The CDR3 has 15 amino acids. V dropped 8 bases and J dropped 4; count of bases not matched to a gene: 10. The germline CDR1 and CDR2 sequences are SGHVS and FNYEAQ. The CDR3 nucleotides are TGTGCCAGCGGTATTAGGGGACAGAGCACCGGGGAGCTGTTTTTT. Translated: CASGIRGQSTGELFF.

The chain is built from TRBV7-3 and TRBJ2-5; 8 nucleotides match TRBD2. From germline, CDR1 is SGHTA and CDR2 FQGTGA. This CDR3 is built from 15 residues. Unmatched junction bases numbered 8, after V lost 5 bases and J lost 3 bases. CDR3 bases: TGTGCCAGCAGCCCTCGGGGGGGTGGTGAAGAGACCCAGTACTTC. Encoded protein: CASSPRGGGEETQYF.

This sequence joins TRBV28 and TRBJ2-7, with D maybe TRBD1 (5 bases). The CDR3 extends over 16 amino acids. Germline V gene data show CDR1 as MDHEN and CDR2 as SYDVKM. Trimming removed 4 bases at V and 1 base at J, with 17 bases between. The CDR3 sequence is CASSSPRRGASYEQYF. The CDR3 coding sequence is TGTGCCAGCAGTTCCCCTCGGCGTGGGGCTTCCTACGAGCAGTACTTC. Full variable domain (remainder filled in from reference TRBV28 and TRBJ2-7): DVKVTQSSRYLVKRTGEKVFLECVQDMDHENMFWYRQDPGLGLRLIYFSYDVKMKEKGDIPEGYSVSREKKERFSLILESASTNQTSMYLCASSSPRRGASYEQYFGPGTRLTVT.

The rearrangement joins TRBV5-4 to TRBJ1-2; tentative D call: TRBD1 (5 bases). The CDR3 covers 15 residues. Germline values: CDR1 SGHNT, CDR2 YYREEE (reference sequence). V lost 0 bases, J lost 6 bases, and 15 bases lay in between. CDR3 loop: CASSLDGARADGYTF. CDR3 DNA sequence: TGTGCCAGCAGCTTGGATGGGGCACGGGCGGATGGCTACACCTTC.

This chain connects TRBV10-1 to TRBJ2-1; no definite D call. CDR3 length: 13 residues. The germline CDR1 and CDR2 sequences are WNHNN and SYGVQD (reference sequence). V was cut by 6 bases and J by 6 bases, with 12 bases left in between. In nucleotides, the CDR3 is TGCGCCAGCAGCCGCTCGGGTAGCAATGAGCAGTTCTTC. Amino acid sequence: CASSRSGSNEQFF.

This clone has a handful of counts. V gene TRBV6-6 combines with J gene TRBJ1-2; D remains unclear. CDR3 size: 10 residues. Germline CDR1 reads MNHNY; CDR2 reads SVGAGI (reference sequence). Trimming took 6 bases from V and 7 from J, leaving 6 bases between them. The CDR3 nucleotides are TGTGCCAGCAGGGCCTCTGGCTACACCTTC. The encoded protein is CASRASGYTF.

V and J are TRBV27 and TRBJ1-1; D perhaps matches TRBD1 (5 bases). This CDR3 comprises 15 residues. Germline lookup yields CDR1 MNHEY and CDR2 SMNVEV (reference sequence). The V end lost 0 bases, the J end lost 0 bases, and 8 bases lay between the germline ends. In DNA form, the CDR3 reads TGTGCCAGCAGTTTATCGGCAGGGTTGAACACTGAAGCTTTCTTT. Protein sequence: CASSLSAGLNTEAFF.

The rearrangement links TRBV5-1 to TRBJ1-2, with 10 nucleotides matching TRBD1. The CDR3 has 15 amino acids. The germline V gene encodes CDR1 SGHRS and CDR2 YFSETQ. After removal of 4 bases from V and 1 base from J, the junction contained 4 bases not matched to a gene. The CDR3 sequence is CASSPGQGINYGYTF. CDR3 bases: TGCGCCAGCAGCCCGGGACAGGGGATTAACTATGGCTACACCTTC.